The 28 T cell receptor beta chains below were found in one sample sequenced in a study of regulatory T cells in long-lasting Graves disease listed by TCRdb under 2021. Library preparation was by multiplex PCR. The sample was run on an Illumina HiSeq 4000. CDR3 regions were amplified by Arm-PCR with iRepertoire HTBI primers to construct TCR beta libraries. In TCRdb, the public reads were trimmed at Q25 with fastp and aligned with MiXCR, with productive beta chains retained. Rows with a matching CDR3 protein are joined into one entry that keeps the most common DNA and genes. Across this sample there are about 440,000 distinct CDR3 sequences, with under 15% seen only once. The ten biggest clones cover approximately 15% of the sample. The time point label, as the study defines it: newly diagnosed GD, antithyroid drugs for less than 3 months. For both TCR sequencing and RNA sequencing, RNA was extracted from PBMCs in TRIzol.

This same sample was also taken into another study, of T cells in Graves' hyperthyroidism and ophthalmopathy.

Source: peripheral blood mononuclear cells (PBMCs), taken at new diagnosis, from a patient treated with antithyroid drugs. The receptor set was obtained from a woman under 40 with Graves disease. Donor details come from another sample of the same person, matched by shared clones.

This clonotype was seen at least ten times. The V gene is TRBV12-3 or TRBV12-4, the J gene TRBJ1-5; TRBD1 matches 7 bases. CDR3 length: 17 residues. With V trimmed by 5 bases and J by 4 bases, 14 bases remained unmatched. The CDR3 protein is CASSRSGTASGNQPQHF. Here the CDR3 DNA reads TGTGCCAGCAGTCGCAGCGGGACAGCTTCGGGGAATCAGCCCCAGCATTTT.

A few counts support this clonotype. This chain links TRBV10-1 with TRBJ2-3; 10 nucleotides match TRBD2. With 2 bases clipped from V and 0 bases from J, the junction kept 14 bases outside the gene matches. Germline values: CDR1 WNHNN, CDR2 SYGVQD (reference sequence). The CDR3 runs 20 residues. CDR3 in amino acids: CASSEISFDVSGRSTDTQYF. The CDR3 DNA follows: TGCGCCAGCAGTGAGATTTCTTTCGATGTTAGCGGGAGGAGCACAGATACGCAGTATTTT.

Remarks on this clonotype: This may be a read error, as it is one base from a much larger clone. The rearrangement links TRBV11-1 to TRBJ2-5; D might be TRBD2 (5 bases). This CDR3 is built from 15 residues. Per the germline V gene, CDR1 is SGHAT and CDR2 is FQDESV (reference sequence). Trimming left V 6 bases short and J 5 bases short, with 19 bases between. CDR3 DNA sequence: TGTGCCAGCAGTCTAGGGAGACAACCATCGGAGACCCAGTACTTC. It encodes CASSLGRQPSETQYF.

This clonotype was seen repeatedly, ten times or more. The chain employs TRBV28 and TRBJ2-2; D tentatively reads TRBD1 or TRBD2 (5 bases each). V lost 5 bases and J 4 bases, leaving 26 bases between the germline ends. This CDR3 is 19 amino acids long. Germline V lookup: CDR1 MDHEN, CDR2 SYDVKM. CDR3 DNA: TGTGCCAGCAGTCCGACGGTCTCCCGGGGCAACATACTCACCGGGGAGCTGTTTTTT. Its protein is CASSPTVSRGNILTGELFF.

This clonotype came up a few times. The chain has TRBV7-3 and TRBJ2-2; D may be TRBD2 (5 bases). Germline CDR1 and CDR2: SGHTA and FQGTGA. CDR3 length: 16 amino acids. V was trimmed by 5 bases and J by 0 bases, leaving 13 bases between them. CDR3 bases: TGTGCCAGCAGCGCTGACTATTCCGCGAACACCGGGGAGCTGTTTTTT. Its protein product is CASSADYSANTGELFF.

This clonotype was counted at least ten times. CDR3 sequence (DNA): TGTGCCAGCAGCTTGTATGGGGGCGAGTACGAGCAGTACTTC. Amino acids: CASSLYGGEYEQYF. The V and J genes are TRBV11-2 and TRBJ2-7; D is perhaps TRBD1 (6 bases). V was shortened by 3 bases and J by 4 bases, with 13 bases between the two germline ends. Germline CDR1 and CDR2: SGHAT and FQNNGV. CDR3 length: 14 amino acids.

This clonotype was counted at least ten times. The V and J genes are TRBV20-1 and TRBJ2-7; 11 nucleotides match TRBD2. The CDR3 has 14 residues. Germline assignment: CDR1 DFQATT and CDR2 SNEGSKA (reference sequence). J was trimmed by 4 bases and V by 4 bases; bases with no gene match: 6. The CDR3 bases are TGCAGTGCTAAATTAGGGACTAGCGGATACGAGCAGTACTTC. It yields the protein CSAKLGTSGYEQYF.

V is TRBV28 and J is TRBJ1-3; D gene unclear. Germline CDR1 and CDR2: MDHEN and SYDVKM. This CDR3 is built from 13 residues. V lost 6 bases, J lost 3 bases, and 9 bases lay in between. The CDR3 region has the DNA TGTGCCAGCAGAGAGGGAGGTGGAAACACCATATATTTT. Its translation is CASREGGGNTIYF.

This CDR3 is CASSIVPLAGNTIYF. The CDR3 coding sequence is TGTGCCAGCTCCATAGTACCCCTCGCTGGAAACACCATATATTTT. The chain links TRBV7-6 to TRBJ1-3, with D unclear. Germline V gives CDR1 SGHVS, CDR2 FNYEAQ. This CDR3 region has 15 residues. Trimming pared 8 bases from V and 2 bases from J, leaving 16 bases between.

This clonotype was observed at least ten times. This chain uses TRBV6-2 or TRBV6-3 with TRBJ2-3; D gene unclear. Germline assignment: CDR1 MNHEY and CDR2 SVGEGT. V lost 0 bases and J 2 bases, leaving 6 bases between the germline ends. This CDR3 is 14 amino acids long. CDR3 sequence reads: CASSYSDPTDTQYF. CDR3 bases: TGTGCCAGCAGTTACTCCGACCCCACAGATACGCAGTATTTT.

This clonotype has at least ten counts. The chain carries TRBV27 and TRBJ2-5, with 8 nucleotides matching TRBD2. This CDR3 region has 14 residues. Trimming cost V 7 bases and J 4 bases; bases outside gene matches: 8. Germline V gene data show CDR1 as MNHEY and CDR2 as SMNVEV (reference sequence). The CDR3 loop is CASKKAGVRETQYF. The CDR3 DNA follows: TGTGCCAGCAAGAAAGCGGGAGTCAGAGAGACCCAGTACTTC.

This clonotype has just a few counts. The chain couples TRBV15 to TRBJ2-1; TRBD2 matches 8 bases. The CDR3 runs to 13 residues. V lost 4 bases, J lost 12 bases, and 8 bases stayed unmatched. Per germline, CDR1 LNHNV and CDR2 YYDKDF (reference sequence). The CDR3 DNA reads as TGTGCCACCAGCACCCTAGCGGGTGGGCCGCAGTTCTTC. Translating gives CATSTLAGGPQFF.

For the CDR3, the DNA is TGCAGTGCTGAGACGGACAGGGGTCCTTACTACGAGCAGTACTTC. This sequence encodes CSAETDRGPYYEQYF. The chain has TRBV20-1 and TRBJ2-7, with TRBD1 matching over 9 bases. The ends lost 5 bases at V and 3 bases at J; junction bases unmatched: 11. This CDR3 contains 15 residues. Germline V gives CDR1 DFQATT, CDR2 SNEGSKA (reference sequence).

This clonotype was seen ten or more times. The V gene is TRBV20-1, the J gene TRBJ2-1; weak D call: TRBD1 (5 bases). The CDR3 length is 14 residues. V was cut by 0 bases and J by 7 bases, with 13 bases left in between. Germline CDR1 and CDR2: DFQATT and SNEGSKA (reference sequence). In DNA, the CDR3 is TGCAGTGCTAGAGAATTCAGGGTTTCTAATGAGCAGTTCTTC. It yields the protein CSAREFRVSNEQFF.

There are many counts of this clonotype. This chain joins TRBV6-4 and TRBJ1-2, with 11 bases matching TRBD1. This CDR3 contains 15 residues. From germline, CDR1 is MRHNA and CDR2 SNTAGT. V dropped 5 bases and J dropped 6; count of bases not matched to a gene: 8. The CDR3 coding sequence is TGTGCCAGCAGTTCCACCCGGGACAGGGGGAATGGCTACACCTTC. It translates to CASSSTRDRGNGYTF.

Comment on this clonotype: Compared with germline, one end of the junction differs, possibly owing to a read error. This chain connects TRBV7-2 to TRBJ2-1; TRBD2 matches at 9 bases. The CDR3 extends over 14 amino acids. The germline V gene has CDR1 SGHTA and CDR2 FQGNSA. This CDR3 is CAGSLAGAYNEQFF. CDR3 nucleotide sequence: TGTGCCGGCAGCTTAGCGGGAGCCTACAATGAGCAGTTCTTC.

This clonotype was detected only a few times. V and J are TRBV15 and TRBJ1-5; no reliable D call. Germline V lookup: CDR1 LNHNV, CDR2 YYDKDF (reference sequence). The CDR3 sequence is 12 residues long. Trimming took off 3 bases at V and 3 bases at J, with 3 bases between the two ends. Here the CDR3 reads CATSRDNQPQHF. As DNA, the CDR3 is TGTGCCACCAGCAGGGACAATCAGCCCCAGCATTTT.

This clonotype showed up many times. This chain links TRBV6-1 with TRBJ1-2, with 8 bases lining up with TRBD1. Looked up from germline, CDR1 is MNHNS and CDR2 is SASEGT. V was clipped by 2 bases and J by 1 base; unmatched bases: 6. The CDR3 sequence is 16 residues long. This CDR3 is CASSEPPDRVNYGYTF. As DNA, the CDR3 is TGTGCCAGCAGTGAACCCCCGGACAGGGTTAACTATGGCTACACCTTC.

This clonotype was seen ten or more times. The rearrangement links TRBV6-2 or TRBV6-3 to TRBJ2-7; D is undetermined. The CDR3 runs to 14 residues. CDR1 and CDR2 from the germline V gene are MNHEY and SVGEGT. The germline V and J ends were trimmed by 0 bases and 7 bases, with 13 bases remaining between them. The chain's CDR3 is CASSYSASAREQYF. CDR3 in DNA: TGTGCCAGCAGTTACTCGGCATCTGCAAGGGAGCAGTACTTC.

The rearrangement links TRBV4-2 to TRBJ1-2; D gene ambiguous. The V gene's germline CDR1 is LGHNA and CDR2 YNFKEQ. The CDR3 is 17 amino acids. V dropped 0 bases and J dropped 1 base, with 15 bases sitting between them. The CDR3 is CASSQEVGRTFNYGYTF. CDR3 bases: TGTGCCAGCAGCCAAGAAGTAGGACGAACTTTTAACTATGGCTACACCTTC.

At least ten counts were recorded for this clonotype. V is TRBV7-2 and J is TRBJ1-5, with unresolved D. V shed 2 bases and J shed 2 bases, with 16 bases lying between them. The CDR3 consists of 17 residues. CDR1 SGHTA and CDR2 FQGNSA come from the germline V gene. DNA of the CDR3: TGTGCCAGCAGCTTACCGAGGGTCGGGCAAGGCAATCAGCCCCAGCATTTT. Translation gives CASSLPRVGQGNQPQHF.

This chain links TRBV25-1 with TRBJ2-5; TRBD2 matches 7 bases. V lost 2 bases, J lost 7 bases, and 22 bases stayed unmatched. This CDR3 contains 19 residues. CDR1 is MGHDK, CDR2 SYGVNS, per germline. CDR3 residues: CASSELFPSGPEFGGTQYF. As DNA, the CDR3 is TGTGCCAGCAGTGAACTTTTTCCTAGCGGCCCCGAATTTGGGGGGACCCAGTACTTC.

Turning to this clonotype: One base away lies a much larger clone, so this may be a sequencing read error. The chain carries TRBV6-2 or TRBV6-3 and TRBJ1-5; D is unclear. This CDR3 contains 16 residues. Trimming took off 2 bases at V and 1 base at J, with 12 bases between the two ends. The germline CDR1 and CDR2 sequences are MNHEY and SVGEGT. Written as DNA, the CDR3 is TGTGCCAGCAGTTACGTGGGCCGGAAAAGCAATCAGCCCCAGCATTTT. The encoded protein is CASSYVGRKSNQPQHF.

The chain employs TRBV20-1 and TRBJ2-2; the match to TRBD2 covers 7 bases. Germline assignment: CDR1 DFQATT and CDR2 SNEGSKA (reference sequence). The CDR3 has 15 residues. Trimming at V came to 5 bases and at J to 4 bases, leaving 10 bases not matched to a gene. Here the CDR3 reads CSAPRNGRRTGELFF. In DNA form, the CDR3 reads TGCAGTGCTCCACGAAACGGGAGGCGCACCGGGGAGCTGTTTTTT.

This clonotype occurred a few times. V and J are TRBV5-8 and TRBJ1-5, with TRBD1 identical over 7 bases. After removal of 4 bases from V and 5 bases from J, the junction contained 9 bases not matched to a gene. The CDR3 consists of 15 residues. The germline V gene encodes CDR1 SGHTS and CDR2 YDEGEE. CDR3 nucleotides: TGTGCCAGCAGCGGAGGACAGGCCCCTGATCAGCCCCAGCATTTT. Translating gives CASSGGQAPDQPQHF.

The genes are TRBV25-1 and TRBJ1-2, with D perhaps TRBD1 (6 bases). Trimming removed 0 bases from V and 6 bases from J, with 17 bases in between. Germline V gene sequence: CDR1 MGHDK, CDR2 SYGVNS. The CDR3 extends over 16 amino acids. CDR3 in DNA: TGTGCCAGCAGTGAATATATGCAGGGGAAGGGCGATGGCTACACCTTC. Its translation is CASSEYMQGKGDGYTF.

This clonotype appeared many times. This chain connects TRBV11-2 to TRBJ2-1; 7 positions agree with TRBD2. This CDR3 comprises 16 residues. V trimming: 0 bases; J trimming: 4 bases; junction bases outside the gene matches: 6. Germline CDR1 reads SGHAT; CDR2 reads FQNNGV. In nucleotides, the CDR3 is TGTGCCAGCAGCTTAGAAATGAGACTAGCTTACAATGAGCAGTTCTTC. Translating it yields CASSLEMRLAYNEQFF.

At least ten counts were recorded for this clonotype. The chain links TRBV12-3 or TRBV12-4 to TRBJ1-2; D may be TRBD1 (5 bases). Between the trimmed V and J ends, which lost 5 bases and 7 bases, there was a span of 17 bases. The CDR3 is made up of 14 amino acids. The DNA for the CDR3 is TGTGCCAGCAGTCCCCTCGGGGGAGTAGTTGGCTACACCTTC. Translation gives CASSPLGGVVGYTF.